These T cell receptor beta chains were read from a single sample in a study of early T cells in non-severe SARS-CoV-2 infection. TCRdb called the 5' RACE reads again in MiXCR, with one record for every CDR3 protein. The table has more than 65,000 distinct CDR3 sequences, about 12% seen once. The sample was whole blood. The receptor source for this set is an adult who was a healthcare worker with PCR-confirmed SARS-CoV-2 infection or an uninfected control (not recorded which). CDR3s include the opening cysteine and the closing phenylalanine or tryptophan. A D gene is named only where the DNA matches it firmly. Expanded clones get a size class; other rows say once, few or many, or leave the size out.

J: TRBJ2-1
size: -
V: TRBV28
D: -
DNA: TGTGCCAGCACCCGACCCCAGTACAATGAGCAGTTCTTC
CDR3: CASTRPQYNEQFF

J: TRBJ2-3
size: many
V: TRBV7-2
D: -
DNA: TGTGCCAGCAGCCTCGGACAGTCCGGGTATACGCAGTATTTT
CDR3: CASSLGQSGYTQYF

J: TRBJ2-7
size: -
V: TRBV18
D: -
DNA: TGTGCCAGCTCACCGGCCAGAACCTACGAGCAGTACTTC
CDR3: CASSPARTYEQYF

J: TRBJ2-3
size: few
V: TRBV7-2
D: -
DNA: TGTGCCAGCAGGACTCGACAGGGCACAGATACGCAGTATTTT
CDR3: CASRTRQGTDTQYF

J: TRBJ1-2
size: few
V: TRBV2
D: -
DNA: TGTGCCAGCAGTGAAGCGCGGCAGGATGGCTACACCTTC
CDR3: CASSEARQDGYTF

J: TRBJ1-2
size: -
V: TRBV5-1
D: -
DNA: TGCGCCAGCAGCTTGGAGGCGAATAGGGTCGAAACCTTC
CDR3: CASSLEANRVETF

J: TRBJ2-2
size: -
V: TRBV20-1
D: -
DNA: TGCAGTGCTAGGCCGGGGACTGGCACCGGGGAGCTGTTTTTT
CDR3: CSARPGTGTGELFF

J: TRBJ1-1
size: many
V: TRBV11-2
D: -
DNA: TGTGCCAGCAGCTTAGGAGCCGGGGGAGCTTTCTTT
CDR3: CASSLGAGGAFF

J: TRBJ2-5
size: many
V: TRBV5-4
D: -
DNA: TGTGCCAGCAGCTTACCAGGTTCACAAGAGACCCAGTACTTC
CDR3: CASSLPGSQETQYF

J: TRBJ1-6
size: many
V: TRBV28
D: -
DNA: TGTGCCAGCAGCCCAGGGCCGCCCACCTATAATTCACCCCTCCACTTT
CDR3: CASSPGPPTYNSPLHF

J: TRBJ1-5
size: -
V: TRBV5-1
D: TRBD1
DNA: TGCGCCAGCAGCTTGGAAGGACAGGGCGGGAATCAGCCCCAGCATTTT
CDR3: CASSLEGQGGNQPQHF

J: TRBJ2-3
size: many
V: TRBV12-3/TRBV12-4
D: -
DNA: TGTGCCAGCTCAGGGTGGGGCACAGATACGCAGTATTTT
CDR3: CASSGWGTDTQYF

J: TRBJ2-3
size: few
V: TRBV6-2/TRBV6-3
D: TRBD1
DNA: TGTGCCAGCAGTTCGACAGGGTACAATACGCAGTATTTT
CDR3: CASSSTGYNTQYF

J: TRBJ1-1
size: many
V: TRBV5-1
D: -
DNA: TGCGCCAGCAGCTCGAAGGACACTGAAGCTTTCTTT
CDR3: CASSSKDTEAFF

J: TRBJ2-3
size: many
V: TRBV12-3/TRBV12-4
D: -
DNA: TGTGCCAGCAGGCCACAGGATAGCACAGATACGCAGTATTTT
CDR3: CASRPQDSTDTQYF

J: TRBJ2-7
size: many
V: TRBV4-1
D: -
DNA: TGCGCCAGCAGCCAAGAAGGAGTAAACGAGCAGTACTTC
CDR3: CASSQEGVNEQYF

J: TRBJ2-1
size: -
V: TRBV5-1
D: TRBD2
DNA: TGCGCCAGCAGCTTGAGGACTAGCGACCTGAACAATGAGCAGTTCTTC
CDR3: CASSLRTSDLNNEQFF

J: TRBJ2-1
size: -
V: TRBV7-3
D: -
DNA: TGTGCCAGCACCGGAGGTGGGGGCAATGAGCAGTTCTTC
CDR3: CASTGGGGNEQFF

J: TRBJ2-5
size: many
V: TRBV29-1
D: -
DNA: TGCAGCGTTGCTATCGTCATAGGGGAGACCCAGTACTTC
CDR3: CSVAIVIGETQYF

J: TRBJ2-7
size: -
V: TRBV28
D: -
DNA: TGTGCCAGCAGTGGGGCACGGCGAAGTACCTACGAGCAGTACTTC
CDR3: CASSGARRSTYEQYF

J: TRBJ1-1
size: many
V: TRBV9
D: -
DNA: TGTGCCAGCAGCGCTCTCTTGAACACTGAAGCTTTCTTT
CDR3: CASSALLNTEAFF

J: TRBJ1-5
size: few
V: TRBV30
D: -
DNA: TGTGCCTGGAGTGTAAAGAGCAATCAGCCCCAGCATTTT
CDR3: CAWSVKSNQPQHF

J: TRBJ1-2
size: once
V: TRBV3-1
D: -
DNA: TGTGCCAGCAGCCATAGGGGCAGCCTTGGCTACACCTTC
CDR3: CASSHRGSLGYTF

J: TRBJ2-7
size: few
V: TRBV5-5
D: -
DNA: TGTGCCAGCAGCTACGAGGGTACGGCCTACGAGCAGTACTTC
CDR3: CASSYEGTAYEQYF

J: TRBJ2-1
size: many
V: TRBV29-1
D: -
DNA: TGCAGCGCTACTTGGAATTACAATGAGCAGTTCTTC
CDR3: CSATWNYNEQFF

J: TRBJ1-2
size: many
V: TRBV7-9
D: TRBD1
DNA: TGTGCCAGCAGTCCTGGGACAGTTAACTATGGCTACACCTTC
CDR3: CASSPGTVNYGYTF

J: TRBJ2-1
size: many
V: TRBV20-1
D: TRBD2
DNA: TGCAGTGCTACATCCGGGACTAGCGGATACAATGAGCAGTTCTTC
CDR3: CSATSGTSGYNEQFF

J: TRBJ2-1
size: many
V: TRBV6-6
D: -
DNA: TGTGCCAGCAGTTACGGATACAATGAGCAGTTCTTC
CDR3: CASSYGYNEQFF

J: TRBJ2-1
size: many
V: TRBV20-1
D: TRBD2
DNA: TGCAGTGCTAGTCCTAGACTAGCGGGAGTTTACAATGAGCAGTTCTTC
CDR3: CSASPRLAGVYNEQFF

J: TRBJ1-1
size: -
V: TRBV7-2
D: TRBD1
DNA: TGTGCCAGCAGCCTGCTCCAGGGGGTGAACACTGAAGCTTTCTTT
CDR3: CASSLLQGVNTEAFF

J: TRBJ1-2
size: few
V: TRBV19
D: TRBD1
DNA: TGTGCCAGTAGATCCGGACAGGGGAATGGCTACACCTTC
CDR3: CASRSGQGNGYTF

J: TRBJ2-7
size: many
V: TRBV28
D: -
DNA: TGTGCCAGCAGTGTTGCGAGCTCCTACGAGCAGTACTTC
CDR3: CASSVASSYEQYF

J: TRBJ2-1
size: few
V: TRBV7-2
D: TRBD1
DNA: TGTGCCAGCAGCACTGACAGGGCCAGGGCCAATGAGCAGTTCTTC
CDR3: CASSTDRARANEQFF

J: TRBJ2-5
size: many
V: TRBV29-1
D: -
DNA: TGCAGCGTTGAAGATCGGTCCGGGGTCCGGGAGACCCAGTACTTC
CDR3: CSVEDRSGVRETQYF

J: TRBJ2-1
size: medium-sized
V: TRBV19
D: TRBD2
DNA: TGTGCCAGTGATAGCGGGAGTGGCAATGAGCAGTTCTTC
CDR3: CASDSGSGNEQFF

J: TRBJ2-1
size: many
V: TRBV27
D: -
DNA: TGTGCCAGCAGTTCCTTCTTAGGGAGGACCTACAATGAGCAGTTCTTC
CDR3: CASSSFLGRTYNEQFF

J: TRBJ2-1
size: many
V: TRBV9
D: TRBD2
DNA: TGTGCCAGCAGCGTAGCTCGGGAGGGGTCCTACAATGAGCAGTTCTTC
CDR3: CASSVAREGSYNEQFF

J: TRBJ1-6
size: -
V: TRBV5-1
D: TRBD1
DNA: TGCGCCAGCAGCTGGGGGACAGGTGGTTCACCCCTCCACTTT
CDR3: CASSWGTGGSPLHF

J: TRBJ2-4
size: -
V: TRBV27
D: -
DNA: TGTGCCAGCAGTCCCCGGGCCTCTTGGCTAGCCAAAAACATTCAGTACTTC
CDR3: CASSPRASWLAKNIQYF

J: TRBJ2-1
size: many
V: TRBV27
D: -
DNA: TGTGCCACCGCGGAAAGGGCCCCCCACAATGAGCAGTTCTTC
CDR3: CATAERAPHNEQFF

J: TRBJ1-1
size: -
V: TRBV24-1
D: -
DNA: TGTGCCACCAGTGCGGGCGGGGGCGCCGACACTGAAGCTTTCTTT
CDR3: CATSAGGGADTEAFF